This T cell receptor (beta chain) is from a study of response to subunit inactivated influenza vaccine. Findings of the study overall: The study's authors posited that every seasonal influenza vaccination enlists few new T cells.

TCRdb redid the calling of the RT-PCR reads with MiXCR, one entry per CDR3 protein. The sample has approximately 490,000 distinct CDR3 sequences, around 7.9% seen once. A note on this clonotype: Its target is unknown.

The CDR3 is 12 amino acids. Per germline, CDR1 SQVTM and CDR2 ANQGSEA. V was shortened by 5 bases and J by 1 base, with 8 bases between the two germline ends. The chain uses TRBV29-1 and TRBJ1-1; D unresolved. The starting material was PBMCs from blood, obtained around 2 years after vaccination. The source is a man between 50 and 69 years old who received an inactivated influenza vaccine. CDR3 sequence reads: CSVLSGNTEAFF. DNA of the CDR3: TGCAGCGTTTTGAGTGGGAACACTGAAGCTTTCTTT.